Included here is one T cell receptor beta chain sequence, with context. These data come from a study of regulatory T cells in long-lasting Graves disease. Study overall: The criterion for persistent Graves' disease was over 5 years of antithyroid drugs with positive TSH receptor antibodies.

With iRepertoire HTBI primers and Arm-PCR of CDR3 regions, TCR beta libraries were built. Each CDR3 protein gets one entry after TCRdb re-called the multiplex PCR reads with MiXCR. The data show 400,000 to 500,000 distinct CDR3 sequences, with 21% seen just once and about 13% held by the top ten. Per the germline V gene, CDR1 is ENHRY and CDR2 is SYGVKD. This CDR3 has 13 amino acids. The V segment lost 10 bases and the J segment 3 bases; nucleotides outside the gene matches: 1. As for time point: persistent/refractory GD, antithyroid drugs over 5 years with positive TRAb. PBMCs were the source of the RNA used for TCR sequencing.

The rearrangement links TRBV10-3 to TRBJ2-2, with 11 positions matching TRBD2. The sample in question was peripheral blood mononuclear cells (PBMCs), obtained when the disease was refractory, from a patient treated with antithyroid drugs. This receptor was taken from a female donor with Graves disease. The CDR3 DNA sequence: TGTGCCACACTAGCGGGGGACACCGGGGAGCTGTTTTTT. This sequence encodes CATLAGDTGELFF.